What follows describes a single TCR beta chain. Its specificity is unknown. A clone one base away is much larger, so this may be a read error. The germline V gene encodes CDR1 SGHVS and CDR2 FNYEAQ. With V trimmed by 1 base and J by 5 bases, 1 base remained unmatched. CDR3 length equals 13 residues. Profiled with immunoSEQ multiplex PCR; TCRdb holds only in-frame clones, not every one. The sample has about 980,000 clones; around three quarters are singletons. This sample was included in a study of shared clonotypes between healthy human individuals. Study conclusions and caveats: Memory subsets generally showed lower estimated richness than naive subsets.

Every donor, a Caucasian adult, lived in Nashville, Tennessee. Sequencing was carried out using memory CD4+ T cells sorted from blood. Subset of the sample: CD45RA-negative fraction. The source of this sequence is a man younger than 30 in good health. The chain employs TRBV7-6 and TRBJ2-5, with TRBD2 matching 7 bases. CDR3 coding DNA: TGTGCCAGCAGCTTAGGGGGAGGGGAGACCCAGTACTTC. Protein: CASSLGGGETQYF.